One sample yielded the 14 T cell receptor beta chains listed below, sequenced in a study of CD8+CD57+ T cells in acquired aplastic anemia listed by TCRdb under 2018. These reads were obtained on an Illumina HiSeq 2000. Profiling of TCR beta VDJ combinations and CDR3 sequences used genomic DNA as the template. TCRdb applied fastp at Q25 and MiXCR to the public reads, then kept only in-frame beta chains. Here each entry gathers all rows of one CDR3 protein and keeps the most common genes and DNA. Across this sample there are 200,000 to 300,000 distinct CDR3 sequences, with about 80% seen only once. 42% of the sample belongs to the ten largest clones. Flow cytometry had shown CD8+CD57+ cell expansion in the patients selected for sequencing. The sequenced sample was sorted CD4+, CD8+, or CD8+CD57+ T cells (not recorded which) from PBMCs. The receptors originated from a human donor with aplastic anemia.

Of note for this clonotype: The junction shows a germline mismatch at one end, possibly a read error. The chain links TRBV2 to TRBJ2-3; 8 bases are shared with TRBD2. CDR1 and CDR2 (germline): SNHLY, FYNNEI. The CDR3 sequence is 14 residues long. The CDR3 region has the DNA TGTGCCAGCGGCGTCGCGGGAGGTCCCGATCCGCATTTTTTC. As protein: CASGVAGGPDPHFF.

In the case of this clonotype: An end of the junction does not agree with germline; a read error may underlie this. The chain links TRBV7-3 to TRBJ2-5; TRBD2 is a possible D gene (6 bases). The CDR3 has 14 residues. The germline CDR1 and CDR2 sequences are SGHTA and FQGTGA. The CDR3, as DNA: TGTGCCACCAGCATGGGGGGAGGCCACGAGACGCAGTACTTC. It encodes CATSMGGGHETQYF.

Turning to this clonotype: At one end, the junction sequence differs from germline, possibly due to a read error. The chain has TRBV7-8 and TRBJ2-5, with D unresolved. The CDR3 has 14 amino acids. CDR1 is SGHVS and CDR2 is FQNEAQ in the germline V gene. CDR3 sequence: CASSLPTLEQQETF. CDR3 bases: TGTGCCAGCAGCTTGCCCACTCTGGAGCAGCAAGAGACCTTC. The full variable domain, in which reference TRBV7-8 and TRBJ2-5 provide the parts outside the CDR3, is GAGVSQSPRYKVAKRGQDVALRCDPISGHVSLFWYQQALGQGPEFLTYFQNEAQLDKSGLPSDRFFAERPEGSVSTLKIQRTQQEDSAVYLCASSLPTLEQQETFGPGTRLLVL.

This clonotype has a single count. The V and J genes are TRBV19 and TRBJ2-7, with D possibly TRBD1 on 7 matching bases. The CDR3 sequence is 14 residues long. CDR1 and CDR2 (germline): LNHDA, SQIVND (reference sequence). V lost 9 bases and J 7 bases, leaving 22 bases between the germline ends. As DNA, the CDR3 is TGTGCCAGCAGCCTAGGGGGCTTGGGGGGAGAGCAGTACTTC. Its protein is CASSLGGLGGEQYF.

With regard to this clonotype: The junction differs from germline at one of its ends, possibly a read error. The chain recombines TRBV2 with TRBJ2-3, with D perhaps being TRBD1 or TRBD2 (6 bases each). The germline CDR1 and CDR2 sequences are SNHLY and FYNNEI. This CDR3 region has 13 residues. The CDR3 DNA follows: TGTGCCAGCGGGGACGGGGGCACCGATACGCCGGAATTT. It translates to CASGDGGTDTPEF.

In nucleotides, the CDR3 is TGTGCCAGCAACCTAAGGGGCACAGATACGCAGTATTTT. It encodes CASNLRGTDTQYF. The V call is TRBV7-9, the J call TRBJ2-3, with unresolved D. The CDR3 is 13 amino acids. Per germline, CDR1 SEHNR and CDR2 FQNEAQ (reference sequence). The ends were cut back, 7 bases at V and 1 base at J, with 9 bases in the middle.

To note about this clonotype: Because it lacks the conserved phenylalanine or tryptophan at the end, this CDR3 is likely a read error. The DNA is omitted, as the CDR3 cannot be located on it reliably, and the CDR3 follows TCRdb's listing. The chain has TRBV2 and TRBJ2-5; the table's D call, TRBD1, has no DNA check behind it. The CDR3 is 15 residues long, counting both termini. Per the germline V gene, CDR1 is SNHLY and CDR2 is FYNNEI. The CDR3 loop reads CASGDGGTDTQTFYP.

About this clonotype itself: In this CDR3 the conserved last residue, phenylalanine or tryptophan, is missing, so a read error is likely. The rearrangement uses TRBV15 and TRBJ2-5, with unresolved D. Trimming shortened V by 10 bases and J by 4 bases, and 22 bases separated the two germline ends. CDR1 is LNHNV, CDR2 YYDKDF, per germline (reference sequence). CDR3 length: 15 amino acids. The CDR3 region is CASSLQYGFPETQYV. CDR3 in DNA: TGTGCCAGTAGCTTGCAGTATGGGTTCCCAGAGACCCAGTACGTC.

In the case of this clonotype: No conserved phenylalanine or tryptophan ends this CDR3, so it is likely a read error. The limits of the CDR3 on the DNA are not certain, so only TCRdb's listed CDR3 is given. V and J are TRBV2 and TRBJ2-3; the D call of TRBD2 is as the table states it, not checked on the DNA. The CDR3 contains 14 residues when both ends are counted. The germline gives CDR1 SNHLY, CDR2 FYNNEI. CDR3 in amino acids: CASSVGGGPEKFYC.

The chain has TRBV19 and TRBJ2-7; D gene unclear. The V and J ends lost 2 bases and 0 bases respectively, with 8 bases between them. CDR3 size: 14 residues. Per germline, CDR1 LNHDA and CDR2 SQIVND (reference sequence). CDR3 nucleotide sequence: TGTGCCAGTAGTATAATAGGAAGCTCCTACGAGCAGTACTTC. It codes for CASSIIGSSYEQYF.

Points on this clonotype: The junction departs from germline at one end; a sequencing error may be responsible. The V call is TRBV2, the J call TRBJ2-3; tentative D call: TRBD1 (6 bases). Germline V gene data show CDR1 as SNHLY and CDR2 as FYNNEI. This CDR3 spans 14 amino acids. CDR3 in amino acids: CASSPTGDTETLCF. CDR3 in DNA: TGTGCCAGCAGTCCGACAGGAGATACGGAGACGCTTTGTTTT.

For this clonotype: One end of the junction varies from germline; a read error may be responsible. CDR3: CASSLGGAPDTPF. The CDR3 DNA reads TGCGCCAGCAGCCTAGGGGGTGCTCCCGATACGCCGTTC. This chain joins TRBV7-8 and TRBJ1-2; D is perhaps TRBD1 (6 bases). Germline V gives CDR1 SGHVS, CDR2 FQNEAQ. This CDR3 has 13 residues. Drawing the rest from reference TRBV7-8 and TRBJ1-2, the complete variable domain is GAGVSQSPRYKVAKRGQDVALRCDPISGHVSLFWYQQALGQGPEFLTYFQNEAQLDKSGLPSDRFFAERPEGSVSTLKIQRTQQEDSAVYLCASSLGGAPDTPFGSGTRLTVV.

A note on this clonotype: An end of the junction differs from the germline gene, which may be a read error. The chain carries TRBV7-8 and TRBJ2-1; 11 bases line up with TRBD2. Germline CDR1 SGHVS, CDR2 FQNEAQ. The CDR3 has 15 amino acids. Written as DNA, the CDR3 is TGTGTCAGCAGCTTAGCGGGAGGGCCCGATACGCAGCATTTCTTC. It is translated as CVSSLAGGPDTQHFF.

This clonotype was seen at least ten times. The J gene is TRBJ2-3, the V gene TRBV5-8, with a possible D match to TRBD1 (5 bases). Germline values: CDR1 SGHTS, CDR2 YDEGEE. This CDR3 contains 13 residues. V lost 5 bases and J 1 base, leaving 8 bases between the germline ends. Written as DNA, the CDR3 is TGTGCCAGCAGGGTAGGGGGCACAGATACGCAGTATTTT. Translating gives CASRVGGTDTQYF.